Listed below are T cell receptor beta chains from one sample, sequenced in a study of cytomegalovirus exposure and HLA in healthy donors. Sequencing was performed with immunoSEQ multiplex PCR; in TCRdb, only in-frame clones are kept and a portion is missing. The sample consists of about 130,000 clones, roughly 78% of them appearing once. The sample was PBMCs. These TCRs come from a man aged 30 to 45 in good health and CMV-seropositive. CDR3s include the opening cysteine and the closing phenylalanine or tryptophan. Each record gives: J gene, D gene, V gene, clone size, CDR3 DNA, CDR3 protein. A D gene is named only where the DNA matches it firmly. Size values are once, few and many counts, or a class for expanded clones, and some rows have none.

j_call: TRBJ2-7
d_call: TRBD1
v_call: TRBV10-3
clone_size: .
cdr3_nt: TGTGCCATCAGTGATGACAGGGGCCCCGGGGGGCAGTACTTC
cdr3_aa: CAISDDRGPGGQYF

j_call: TRBJ2-1
d_call: .
v_call: TRBV6-5
clone_size: .
cdr3_nt: TGTGCCAGCAGTTCCCCCGTTAATGAGCAGTTCTTC
cdr3_aa: CASSSPVNEQFF

j_call: TRBJ1-2
d_call: TRBD1
v_call: TRBV9
clone_size: .
cdr3_nt: TGTGCCAGCAGCCAACAGGGGAACTATGGCTACACCTTC
cdr3_aa: CASSQQGNYGYTF

j_call: TRBJ2-3
d_call: .
v_call: TRBV18
clone_size: .
cdr3_nt: TGTGCCAGCTCAGGGGGCGTCGGCACAGATACGCAGTATTTT
cdr3_aa: CASSGGVGTDTQYF

j_call: TRBJ1-2
d_call: .
v_call: TRBV14
clone_size: .
cdr3_nt: TGTGCCAGCAGCCAAGACCGGGTTCATTACGGCTACACCTTC
cdr3_aa: CASSQDRVHYGYTF

j_call: TRBJ2-5
d_call: TRBD1
v_call: TRBV6-5
clone_size: once
cdr3_nt: TGTGCCAGCAGTTGGGGACAGATCCAAGAGACCCAGTACTTC
cdr3_aa: CASSWGQIQETQYF

j_call: TRBJ1-1
d_call: .
v_call: TRBV11-2
clone_size: .
cdr3_nt: TGTGCCAGCAGCTTAGAAATCGGCCGGGACACTGAAGCTTTCTTT
cdr3_aa: CASSLEIGRDTEAFF

j_call: TRBJ1-3
d_call: .
v_call: TRBV4-1
clone_size: few
cdr3_nt: TGCGCCAGCAGCCAGGAGTACTCTGGAAACACCATATATTTT
cdr3_aa: CASSQEYSGNTIYF

j_call: TRBJ2-2
d_call: .
v_call: TRBV19
clone_size: once
cdr3_nt: TGTGCCAGTACCCCACTCGAGTCGGCCGGGGAGCTGTTTTTT
cdr3_aa: CASTPLESAGELFF

j_call: TRBJ2-1
d_call: .
v_call: TRBV4-1
clone_size: .
cdr3_nt: TGCGCCAGCAGCCAACGTTTCCGAGTAAATGAGCAGTTCTTC
cdr3_aa: CASSQRFRVNEQFF

j_call: TRBJ2-5
d_call: TRBD2
v_call: TRBV7-9
clone_size: .
cdr3_nt: TGTGCCAGCAGCTACGGGACTAGCGGGGGCCAAGAGACCCAGTACTTC
cdr3_aa: CASSYGTSGGQETQYF

j_call: TRBJ2-5
d_call: TRBD2
v_call: TRBV18
clone_size: .
cdr3_nt: TGTGCCAGCTCACCTACTAGCGGGGGAGCGGCGAGAGAGACCCAGTACTTC
cdr3_aa: CASSPTSGGAARETQYF

j_call: TRBJ2-4
d_call: TRBD1
v_call: TRBV2
clone_size: .
cdr3_nt: TGTGCCAGCAGACGCACGACAGGGGTTGGGGCCAAAAACATTCAGTACTTC
cdr3_aa: CASRRTTGVGAKNIQYF

j_call: TRBJ1-1
d_call: .
v_call: TRBV19
clone_size: .
cdr3_nt: TGTGCCACCAGGGGTGGCAACACTGAAGCTTTCTTT
cdr3_aa: CATRGGNTEAFF

j_call: TRBJ2-3
d_call: .
v_call: TRBV5-1
clone_size: few
cdr3_nt: TGCGCCAGCAGGGGCCAGCGGGCGCAGTATTTT
cdr3_aa: CASRGQRAQYF

j_call: TRBJ2-6
d_call: TRBD2
v_call: TRBV9
clone_size: .
cdr3_nt: TGTGCCAGCAGGGGGACTAGCGGGGGGGCTATGGGGGCCAACGTCCTGACTTTC
cdr3_aa: CASRGTSGGAMGANVLTF

j_call: TRBJ2-3
d_call: TRBD1
v_call: TRBV27
clone_size: .
cdr3_nt: TGTGCCAGCAGTTCTCCCCGGACAGGAAACACAGATACGCAGTATTTT
cdr3_aa: CASSSPRTGNTDTQYF

j_call: TRBJ1-2
d_call: TRBD1
v_call: TRBV9
clone_size: .
cdr3_nt: TGTGCCAGCAGCGCCGGACAGGCGCCGGGGTTAATCTACACCTTC
cdr3_aa: CASSAGQAPGLIYTF

j_call: TRBJ1-6
d_call: .
v_call: TRBV9
clone_size: .
cdr3_nt: TGTGCCAGCAGCGGGTGGGGGCGAGGTAATTCACCCCTCCACTTT
cdr3_aa: CASSGWGRGNSPLHF

j_call: TRBJ1-1
d_call: .
v_call: TRBV30
clone_size: .
cdr3_nt: TGTGCCTGGGAGGCGGGCCCAAACACTGAAGCTTTCTTT
cdr3_aa: CAWEAGPNTEAFF

j_call: TRBJ1-2
d_call: .
v_call: TRBV7-9
clone_size: .
cdr3_nt: TGTGCCAGCAGCGCTGACAGCAACTATGGCTACACCTTC
cdr3_aa: CASSADSNYGYTF

j_call: TRBJ1-1
d_call: .
v_call: TRBV14
clone_size: .
cdr3_nt: TGTGCCAGCAGCCAAGTGGGTAGGGGAACTGAAGCTTTCTTT
cdr3_aa: CASSQVGRGTEAFF

j_call: TRBJ1-5
d_call: .
v_call: TRBV19
clone_size: .
cdr3_nt: TGTGCCAGTAGCATGGAGGGAACCCAGCATTTT
cdr3_aa: CASSMEGTQHF

j_call: TRBJ1-2
d_call: .
v_call: TRBV7-2
clone_size: .
cdr3_nt: TGTGCCAGCAGCTTGGCCGGGATCTACAATGGCTACACCTTC
cdr3_aa: CASSLAGIYNGYTF

j_call: TRBJ1-2
d_call: .
v_call: TRBV14
clone_size: .
cdr3_nt: TGTGCCAGCAGCCAAGACGACGGTGGAGTTAACTATGGCTACACCTTC
cdr3_aa: CASSQDDGGVNYGYTF

j_call: TRBJ1-1
d_call: .
v_call: TRBV7-3
clone_size: .
cdr3_nt: TGTGCCAGCAGCCCTCAGGGGTTGGGCACTGAAGCTTTCTTT
cdr3_aa: CASSPQGLGTEAFF

j_call: TRBJ1-1
d_call: .
v_call: TRBV5-6
clone_size: medium-sized
cdr3_nt: TGTGCCAGCAGCTCAACAGACAGCCAGGAGGAAGCTTTCTTT
cdr3_aa: CASSSTDSQEEAFF

j_call: TRBJ2-7
d_call: TRBD1
v_call: TRBV30
clone_size: .
cdr3_nt: TGTGCCTGGAGTCCCCGGGGTAGGACAGGGTACGAGCAGTACTTC
cdr3_aa: CAWSPRGRTGYEQYF

j_call: TRBJ1-1
d_call: .
v_call: TRBV15
clone_size: .
cdr3_nt: TGTGCCACCAGCGCCATAGGAGGGAGAACTATTGCTTTCTTT
cdr3_aa: CATSAIGGRTIAFF

j_call: TRBJ1-1
d_call: .
v_call: TRBV6-5
clone_size: .
cdr3_nt: TGTGCCAGCAGTTACCTTTCGACGGGCACTGAAGCTTTCTTT
cdr3_aa: CASSYLSTGTEAFF

j_call: TRBJ1-5
d_call: TRBD1
v_call: TRBV2
clone_size: .
cdr3_nt: TGTGCCAGCAGGAGGGACAGGGGAAGCAATCAGCCCCAGCATTTT
cdr3_aa: CASRRDRGSNQPQHF

j_call: TRBJ1-4
d_call: .
v_call: TRBV2
clone_size: .
cdr3_nt: TGTGCCAGCAGTGAATGGGGAGAGGAAGAAAAACTGTTTTTT
cdr3_aa: CASSEWGEEEKLFF

j_call: TRBJ2-5
d_call: TRBD2
v_call: TRBV30
clone_size: .
cdr3_nt: TGTGCCTCTGATAGCGGGGGAGCCGGGCAGTACTTC
cdr3_aa: CASDSGGAGQYF